This is a list of T cell receptor beta chains from one sample in a study of shared clonotypes between healthy human individuals. Libraries were prepared by immunoSEQ multiplex PCR; TCRdb keeps only in-frame clonotypes and omits some of them. Among approximately 720,000 clones listed, about two thirds were seen once. The specimen was memory CD4+ T cells sorted from blood. Receptors originate from a woman in her 30s in good health. CDR3s include the opening cysteine and the closing phenylalanine or tryptophan. A D gene is named only where the DNA matches it firmly. Rows give clone size only sometimes, using once, few, many, or a class for an expanded clone.

>TRBD2|TRBJ2-5|TRBV6-1|-|11
CASGGGETQYF
TGTGCCAGCGGCGGGGGAGAGACCCAGTACTTC
>-|TRBJ2-7|TRBV6-5|-|12
CASTEGRYEQYF
TGTGCCAGCACCGAAGGGAGGTACGAGCAGTACTTC
>TRBD1|TRBJ1-2|TRBV2|-|15
CASRDRKNFNYGYTF
TGTGCCAGCAGGGACAGGAAAAACTTTAACTATGGCTACACCTTC
>TRBD1|TRBJ2-6|TRBV7-3|-|18
CASSLRSGRGTGANVLTF
TGTGCCAGCAGCTTAAGGTCGGGCAGGGGGACTGGGGCCAACGTCCTGACTTTC
>-|TRBJ1-1|TRBV28|-|14
CASSSPAENTEAFF
TGTGCCAGCAGTTCGCCCGCAGAGAACACTGAAGCTTTCTTT
>-|TRBJ2-1|TRBV11-2|-|18
CASSLGGAGSATYNEQFF
TGTGCCAGCAGCTTAGGAGGGGCCGGTAGCGCCACCTACAATGAGCAGTTCTTC
>-|TRBJ2-7|TRBV27|-|14
CATLRTASSYEQYF
TGTGCCACCCTAAGGACAGCAAGCTCCTACGAGCAGTACTTC
>TRBD1|TRBJ2-5|TRBV7-3|-|15
CASSFRHSGGETQYF
TGTGCCAGCAGCTTTCGCCATTCAGGGGGTGAGACCCAGTACTTC
>-|TRBJ2-5|TRBV15|-|13
CATSRPYQETQYF
TGTGCCACCAGCAGACCCTACCAAGAGACCCAGTACTTC
>-|TRBJ2-2|TRBV30|-|14
CAWIAQPNTGELFF
TGTGCCTGGATAGCACAGCCGAACACCGGGGAGCTGTTTTTT
>TRBD2|TRBJ2-1|TRBV11-2|-|15
CASSLGLAVDNEQFF
TGTGCCAGCAGCTTAGGGCTAGCGGTAGACAATGAGCAGTTCTTC
>TRBD1|TRBJ2-7|TRBV7-2|-|15
CASSPTRDRVYEQYF
TGTGCCAGCAGCCCAACCCGGGACAGGGTTTACGAGCAGTACTTC
>TRBD1|TRBJ1-1|TRBV19|-|13
CASSDRGLSKAFF
TGTGCCAGTAGTGACAGGGGGCTTTCAAAAGCTTTCTTT
>-|TRBJ2-2|TRBV7-9|few|14
CASSQKRNTGELFF
TGTGCCAGCAGCCAGAAGAGGAACACCGGGGAGCTGTTTTTT
>-|TRBJ2-3|TRBV29-1|many|13
CSVSRGVTDTQYF
TGCAGCGTTTCTAGGGGAGTCACGGATACGCAGTATTTT
>TRBD1|TRBJ1-4|TRBV29-1|-|17
CSVARGTGGPLNEKLFF
TGCAGCGTTGCTCGCGGGACAGGGGGCCCCCTTAATGAAAAACTGTTTTTT